These 15 T cell receptor beta chains were sequenced from one sample in a study of Graves' ophthalmopathy and Graves' hyperthyroidism. Amplification from RNA transcripts yielded the TCR beta CDR3 regions. First-round RT-PCR used HTBI primers; second-round multiplex PCR followed. One entry per CDR3 protein results from TCRdb running MiXCR on the multiplex PCR reads. The sample lists hundreds of thousands of distinct CDR3 sequences, approximately 15% occurring once. Sequencing used blood. These receptors originate from a woman in her twenties or thirties with Graves' ophthalmopathy.

The sample holds many counts of this clonotype. The rearrangement links TRBV5-8 to TRBJ1-6, with 7 bases aligning to TRBD1. The CDR3 is made up of 15 amino acids. The germline V gene has CDR1 SGHTS and CDR2 YDEGEE. With 1 base clipped from V and 3 bases from J, the junction kept 1 base outside the gene matches. As DNA, the CDR3 is TGTGCCAGCAGCTTGACAGGGGACTATAATTCACCCCTCCACTTT. Translated, it gives CASSLTGDYNSPLHF.

Turning to this clonotype: This may stem from a read error, because a much larger clone lies one nucleotide away. In this CDR3 the conserved last residue, phenylalanine or tryptophan, is missing, so a read error is likely. The V and J genes are TRBV27 and TRBJ2-5, with 7 nucleotides matching TRBD2. The germline CDR1 and CDR2 sequences are MNHEY and SMNVEV (reference sequence). Trimming at V came to 6 bases and at J to 4 bases, leaving 5 bases not matched to a gene. This CDR3 spans 13 amino acids. The CDR3 spells CASSDGTTETQYS. As DNA, the CDR3 is TGTGCCAGCAGCGATGGGACTACAGAGACCCAGTACTCC.

This clonotype appeared many times. The rearrangement joins TRBV13 to TRBJ2-5; TRBD1 might be the D (6 bases). The V end lost 5 bases, the J end lost 4 bases, and 17 bases lay between the germline ends. This CDR3 comprises 15 residues. Germline CDR1 and CDR2: PRHDT and FYEKMQ (reference sequence). The CDR3: CASSTTGGSGETQYF. CDR3 bases: TGTGCCAGCAGCACGACAGGTGGTTCGGGAGAGACCCAGTACTTC.

This clonotype came up many times. V is TRBV12-3 or TRBV12-4 and J is TRBJ1-1; the match to TRBD1 covers 7 bases. V lost 3 bases, J lost 3 bases, and 1 base stayed unmatched. This CDR3 is 13 amino acids long. The CDR3 is CASSFTGDTEAFF. In DNA, the CDR3 is TGTGCCAGCAGTTTTACAGGGGACACTGAAGCTTTCTTT.

This clonotype appeared many times. V gene TRBV6-5 combines with J gene TRBJ2-5, with unresolved D. This CDR3 region has 13 residues. CDR1 is MNHEY and CDR2 is SVGAGI in the germline V gene. Between the trimmed V and J ends, which lost 0 bases and 4 bases, there was a span of 6 bases. CDR3 sequence (DNA): TGTGCCAGCAGTTACTCGGATATAGAGACCCAGTACTTC. It codes for CASSYSDIETQYF.

Many counts were recorded for this clonotype. The chain recombines TRBV11-2 with TRBJ2-5; TRBD1 is a possible D gene (5 bases). CDR1 SGHAT and CDR2 FQNNGV come from the germline V gene. V gave up 3 bases and J gave up 1 base, with 9 bases separating them. CDR3 length equals 14 residues. The CDR3 sequence is CASSFGALQETQYF. For the CDR3, the DNA is TGTGCCAGCAGCTTTGGGGCGCTCCAAGAGACCCAGTACTTC.

In its sample, this clonotype was seen many times. V is TRBV27 and J is TRBJ1-2, with a tentative D call TRBD1 (5 bases). Germline V CDR1 and CDR2: MNHEY, SMNVEV (reference sequence). The CDR3 spans 15 residues. V was shortened by 0 bases and J by 4 bases, with 12 bases between the two germline ends. The CDR3 nucleotides are TGTGCCAGCAGTTTATCCAGGCCCGGGGCCTATGGCTACACCTTC. Its protein is CASSLSRPGAYGYTF.

In its sample, this clonotype was seen many times. The genes are TRBV28 and TRBJ2-7; 9 bases match TRBD2. The ends lost 4 bases at V and 5 bases at J; junction bases unmatched: 3. The CDR3 has 13 amino acids. Germline V gene sequence: CDR1 MDHEN, CDR2 SYDVKM. The CDR3 protein is CASSWREGDEQYF. The CDR3 DNA follows: TGTGCCAGCAGTTGGCGGGAGGGGGACGAGCAGTACTTC.

This clonotype has a count of ten or more. V and J are TRBV12-3 or TRBV12-4 and TRBJ2-2; tentative D call: TRBD1 (6 bases). Trimming removed 6 bases from V and 8 bases from J, with 19 bases in between. The CDR3 length is 15 residues. CDR3 region: CASSARNRDLGELFF. The CDR3 coding sequence is TGTGCCAGCAGCGCCCGGAACAGGGATCTAGGGGAGCTGTTTTTT.

This clonotype was observed many times. The rearrangement joins TRBV5-6 to TRBJ2-4, with D tentatively TRBD1 or TRBD2 (5 bases each). The V and J ends lost 0 bases and 0 bases respectively, with 7 bases between them. Per the germline V gene, CDR1 is SGHDT and CDR2 is YYEEEE. The CDR3 has 15 amino acids. CDR3 region: CASSLAGTAKNIQYF. In DNA, the CDR3 is TGTGCCAGCAGCTTGGCCGGGACAGCCAAAAACATTCAGTACTTC. Filled out from reference TRBV5-6 and TRBJ2-4, the complete variable domain reads DAGVTQSPTHLIKTRGQQVTLRCSPKSGHDTVSWYQQALGQGPQFIFQYYEEEERQRGNFPDRFSGHQFPNYSSELNVNALLLGDSALYLCASSLAGTAKNIQYFGAGTRLSVL.

This clonotype came up a few times. The chain recombines TRBV28 with TRBJ1-5, with D perhaps TRBD1 (5 bases). V gave up 8 bases and J gave up 3 bases, with 8 bases separating them. Germline V gives CDR1 MDHEN, CDR2 SYDVKM. CDR3 size: 12 residues. CDR3 region: CASDSNNQPQHF. The DNA for the CDR3 is TGTGCCAGCGACAGTAACAATCAGCCCCAGCATTTT.

This clonotype was seen repeatedly, ten times or more. The chain combines TRBV24-1 with TRBJ1-2, with D uncertain. Germline V lookup: CDR1 KGHDR, CDR2 SFDVKD. V lost 5 bases, J lost 7 bases, and 13 bases lay in between. The CDR3 has 13 residues. CDR3 protein: CATSGRGNGGYTF. CDR3 in DNA: TGTGCCACCAGTGGGCGAGGGAATGGTGGCTACACCTTC.

The chain is built from TRBV27 and TRBJ2-3; 8 bases fit TRBD2. Per germline, CDR1 MNHEY and CDR2 SMNVEV (reference sequence). J lost 5 bases, V lost 4 bases, and 5 bases had no gene match. CDR3 size: 14 residues. This CDR3 reads CASSSGGGLDTQYF. DNA of the CDR3: TGTGCCAGCAGTTCGGGGGGGGGCTTAGATACGCAGTATTTT.

Concerning this clonotype: A junction end diverges from the germline sequence, so it may reflect a read error. The rearrangement joins TRBV28 to TRBJ2-5, with TRBD1 matching 9 bases. This CDR3 contains 15 residues. In germline, CDR1 is MDHEN, CDR2 SYDVKM. The CDR3 region is CASRTFGQGRETEDF. CDR3 in DNA: TGTGCCAGCAGGACGTTCGGACAGGGGAGGGAGACCGAGGACTTC.

The CDR3 DNA follows: TGTGCCAGCATAGACAGACTAAATTTTGAAGCTTTCTTT. It encodes CASIDRLNFEAFF. This rearrangement joins TRBV6-2 or TRBV6-3 to TRBJ1-1; TRBD1 might be the D (5 bases). This CDR3 is 13 amino acids long. Trimming cost V 7 bases and J 7 bases, with 16 bases left between them. Germline loops: CDR1 MNHEY, CDR2 SVGEGT.